This TCR beta chain originates from a study of graft-versus-host responses after intestinal transplantation. Some clones are missing from TCRdb's copy, which holds only in-frame ones; the method was immunoSEQ multiplex PCR. The table records 43,000 or so clones, over 80% of them present only once. From germline, CDR1 is SGHDN and CDR2 FVKESK. The V end lost 3 bases, the J end lost 8 bases, and 19 bases lay between the germline ends. The CDR3 runs to 15 residues. The input for sequencing was PBMCs, taken around 27 months after a first intestinal transplant, on the day of a second. The sequence came from a human patient who received an intestinal transplant, so some T cells may come from the graft donor. This chain uses TRBV14 with TRBJ1-1, with D possibly being TRBD1 (6 bases). CDR3 amino acids: CASSQTGGRGAEAFF. Written as DNA, the CDR3 is TGTGCCAGCAGCCAGACTGGGGGCAGGGGAGCAGAAGCTTTCTTT. Filled out from reference TRBV14 and TRBJ1-1, the complete variable domain reads EAGVTQFPSHSVIEKGQTVTLRCDPISGHDNLYWYRRVMGKEIKFLLHFVKESKQDESGMPNNRFLAERTGGTYSTLKVQPAELEDSGVYFCASSQTGGRGAEAFFGQGTRLTVV.